Described below is a single T cell receptor beta chain sequence and its context. This sample was taken from a study of shared clonotypes between healthy human individuals. Only in-frame clones appear in the TCRdb table, and some are missing; sequencing was by immunoSEQ multiplex PCR. The sample lists roughly 1,600,000 clones; about 98.5% were seen once. The CDR3 has 16 residues. Trimming took 3 bases from V and 3 from J; bases not matched to a gene: 8. Germline CDR1 reads LGHNA; CDR2 reads YNFKEQ. Material: naive CD4+ T cells sorted from blood. As for subset: CD45RA+ positively selected. The receptor comes from a man aged 25 to 40 in good health. The chain joins TRBV4-2 to TRBJ2-1; 7 bases agree with TRBD2. CDR3 nucleotide sequence: TGTGCCAGCAGCCATTCTGTCAGGGAGGGCTACAATGAGCAGTTCTTC. The encoded protein is CASSHSVREGYNEQFF.